The T cell receptor beta chain described here comes from a study of cytomegalovirus exposure and HLA in healthy donors. Across the whole study: Approximately 180 million T cells yielded 120 million or so unique TCR beta sequences, as an earlier analysis found. Early on, a data release was issued that held 85 million to 95 million unique TCRs from HLA-typed donors.

Study results and caveats: TCR beta chain V- and J-gene trimming was linked, in a later analysis, to a missense variant in DCLRE1C.

Primers for the PCR totalled 60 Vbeta and 13 Jbeta. Using immunoSEQ multiplex PCR, the repertoire was profiled, and TCRdb retains in-frame clones only, with some absent. The data show 200,000 to 250,000 clones, about 89% seen once. A word on this clone: Its antigen remains unidentified.

This CDR3 region has 16 residues. Germline V gene data show CDR1 as SGHAT and CDR2 as FQNNGV. V lost 3 bases to trimming and J lost 0 bases; unmatched junction nucleotides: 3. Healthy donors of bone marrow made up the group. The rearrangement uses TRBV11-2 and TRBJ2-2, with 8 bases that match TRBD2. This receptor was taken from a woman between 18 and 29 years old in good health and CMV-seronegative. Sequenced sample: PBMCs. In DNA form, the CDR3 reads TGTGCCAGCAGCTTCCTCGGGGGGGCGAACACCGGGGAGCTGTTTTTT. This translates into CASSFLGGANTGELFF.